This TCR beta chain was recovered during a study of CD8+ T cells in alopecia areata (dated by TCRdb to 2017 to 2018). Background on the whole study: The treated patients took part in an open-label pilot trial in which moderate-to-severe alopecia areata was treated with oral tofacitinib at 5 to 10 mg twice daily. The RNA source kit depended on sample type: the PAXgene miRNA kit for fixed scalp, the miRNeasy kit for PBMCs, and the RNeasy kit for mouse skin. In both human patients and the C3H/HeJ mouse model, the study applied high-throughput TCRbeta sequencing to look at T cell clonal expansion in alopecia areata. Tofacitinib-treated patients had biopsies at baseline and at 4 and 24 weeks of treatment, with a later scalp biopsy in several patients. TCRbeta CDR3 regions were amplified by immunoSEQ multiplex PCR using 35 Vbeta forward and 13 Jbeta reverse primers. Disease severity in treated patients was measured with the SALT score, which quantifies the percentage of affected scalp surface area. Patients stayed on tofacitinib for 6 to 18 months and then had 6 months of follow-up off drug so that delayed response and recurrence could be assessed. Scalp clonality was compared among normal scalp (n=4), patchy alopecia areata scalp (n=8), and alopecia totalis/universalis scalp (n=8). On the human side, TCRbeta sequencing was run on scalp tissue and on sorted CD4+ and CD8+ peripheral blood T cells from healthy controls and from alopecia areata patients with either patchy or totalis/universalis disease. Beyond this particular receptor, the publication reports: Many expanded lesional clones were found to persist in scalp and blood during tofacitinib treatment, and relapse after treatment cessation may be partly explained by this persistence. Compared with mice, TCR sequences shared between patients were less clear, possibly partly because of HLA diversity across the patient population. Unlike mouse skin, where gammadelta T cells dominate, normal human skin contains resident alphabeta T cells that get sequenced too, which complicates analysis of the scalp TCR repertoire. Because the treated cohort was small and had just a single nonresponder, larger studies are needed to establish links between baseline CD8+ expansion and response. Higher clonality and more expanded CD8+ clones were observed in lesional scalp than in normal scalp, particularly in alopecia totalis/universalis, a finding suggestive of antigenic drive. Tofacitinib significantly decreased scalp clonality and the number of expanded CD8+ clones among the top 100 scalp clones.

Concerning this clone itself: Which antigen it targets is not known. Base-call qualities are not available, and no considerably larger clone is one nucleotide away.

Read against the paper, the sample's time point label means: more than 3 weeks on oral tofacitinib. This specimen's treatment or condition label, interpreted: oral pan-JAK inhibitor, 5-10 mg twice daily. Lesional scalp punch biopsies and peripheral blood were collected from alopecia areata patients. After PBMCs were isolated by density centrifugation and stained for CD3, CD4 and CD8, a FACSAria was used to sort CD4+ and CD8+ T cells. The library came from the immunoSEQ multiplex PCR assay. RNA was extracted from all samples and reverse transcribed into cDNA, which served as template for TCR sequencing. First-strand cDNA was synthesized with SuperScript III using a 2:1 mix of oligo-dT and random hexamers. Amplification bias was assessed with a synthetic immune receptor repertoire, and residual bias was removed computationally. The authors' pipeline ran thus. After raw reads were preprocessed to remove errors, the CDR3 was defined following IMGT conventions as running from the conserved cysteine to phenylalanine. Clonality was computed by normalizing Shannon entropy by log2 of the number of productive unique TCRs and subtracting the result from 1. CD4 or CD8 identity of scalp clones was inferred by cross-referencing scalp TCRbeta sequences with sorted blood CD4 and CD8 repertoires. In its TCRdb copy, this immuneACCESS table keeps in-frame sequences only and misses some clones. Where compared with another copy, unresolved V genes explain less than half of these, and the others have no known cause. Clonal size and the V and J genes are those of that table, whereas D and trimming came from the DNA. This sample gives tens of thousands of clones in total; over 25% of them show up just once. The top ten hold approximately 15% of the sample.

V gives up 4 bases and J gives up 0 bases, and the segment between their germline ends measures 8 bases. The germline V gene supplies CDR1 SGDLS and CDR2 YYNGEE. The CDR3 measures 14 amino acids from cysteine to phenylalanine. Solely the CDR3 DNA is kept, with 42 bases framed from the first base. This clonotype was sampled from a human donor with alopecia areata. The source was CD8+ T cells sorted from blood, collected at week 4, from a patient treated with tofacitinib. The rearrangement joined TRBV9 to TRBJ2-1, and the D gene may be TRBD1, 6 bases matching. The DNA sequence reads TGTGCCAGCAGCTTGGACAGCTCCTACAATGAGCAGTTCTTC. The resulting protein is CASSLDSSYNEQFF.